What follows are 29 T cell receptor beta chains derived from one specimen sequenced in a study of OX40 agonist ivuxolimab in advanced cancers. Clones were read by immunoSEQ multiplex PCR, and TCRdb kept only the in-frame ones, dropping some. Here the sample spans 82,000 or so clones, approximately 92% being singletons. Sequenced here: CD4+ or CD8+ T cells sorted from blood, sampled in a trial of the OX40 agonist ivuxolimab. The receptors originated from an adult with an advanced solid tumor such as melanoma, head and neck, liver or kidney cancer.

J is TRBJ1-3 and V is TRBV5-1, with a weak D call TRBD1 (5 bases). Per germline, CDR1 SGHRS and CDR2 YFSETQ. CDR3 length: 16 residues. The V end lost 0 bases, the J end lost 0 bases, and 10 bases lay between the germline ends. CDR3 sequence: CASSLGQRSSGNTIYF. The CDR3 bases are TGCGCCAGCAGCTTGGGACAGCGAAGCTCTGGAAACACCATATATTTT.

This sequence joins TRBV5-1 and TRBJ1-1; no definite D call. Germline V gene data show CDR1 as SGHRS and CDR2 as YFSETQ. The germline V and J ends were trimmed by 5 bases and 1 base, with 12 bases remaining between them. The CDR3 contains 14 residues. The CDR3 DNA is TGCGCCAGCAGGCCTCAGGACGGGAACACTGAAGCTTTCTTT. Its translation: CASRPQDGNTEAFF. Filled out from reference TRBV5-1 and TRBJ1-1, the complete variable domain reads KAGVTQTPRYLIKTRGQQVTLSCSPISGHRSVSWYQQTPGQGLQFLFEYFSETQRNKGNFPGRFSGRQFSNSRSEMNVSTLELGDSALYLCASRPQDGNTEAFFGQGTRLTVV.

This clone was seen only once. The rearrangement links TRBV19 to TRBJ1-5, with D unresolved. Germline V lookup: CDR1 LNHDA, CDR2 SQIVND (reference sequence). With 7 bases removed from V and 3 bases from J, the gap between germline ends came to 10 bases. The CDR3 sequence is 13 residues long. The CDR3 bases are TGTGCCAGTATGATGGGTTCCAATCAGCCCCAGCATTTT. The encoded protein is CASMMGSNQPQHF.

The chain is built from TRBV5-1 and TRBJ2-2; no clear D gene. The CDR3 is 15 residues long. V lost 4 bases to trimming and J lost 6 bases, with 16 bases between them. In germline, CDR1 is SGHRS, CDR2 YFSETQ. CDR3 coding DNA: TGCGCCAGCAGCCCAGCTAGAGAAAGGGCCGGGGAGCTGTTTTTT. The encoded protein is CASSPARERAGELFF.

This chain joins TRBV18 and TRBJ2-7, with TRBD2 matching 7 bases. Germline CDR1 and CDR2: KGHSH and LQKENI. This CDR3 contains 15 residues. With 0 bases clipped from V and 0 bases from J, the junction kept 2 bases outside the gene matches. The CDR3, as DNA: TGTGCCAGCTCACCACCGGGCGGGAGCTCCTACGAGCAGTACTTC. Its translation is CASSPPGGSSYEQYF.

The chain joins TRBV19 to TRBJ1-4, with D possibly TRBD1 on 5 matching bases. This CDR3 is 14 amino acids long. The V end was cut by 3 bases, the J end by 8 bases, with 13 bases between. From germline, CDR1 is LNHDA and CDR2 SQIVND (reference sequence). DNA for the CDR3: TGTGCCAGTAGTATTCAGGGCATTCAGGAAAAACTGTTTTTT. It specifies CASSIQGIQEKLFF. The full variable domain, completed using reference TRBV19 and TRBJ1-4, is DGGITQSPKYLFRKEGQNVTLSCEQNLNHDAMYWYRQDPGQGLRLIYYSQIVNDFQKGDIAEGYSVSREKKESFPLTVTSAQKNPTAFYLCASSIQGIQEKLFFGSGTQLSVL.

V gene TRBV6-1 combines with J gene TRBJ2-5; no clear D gene. The V end lost 9 bases, the J end lost 4 bases, and 9 bases lay between the germline ends. Germline V gene sequence: CDR1 MNHNS, CDR2 SASEGT. This CDR3 is 11 amino acids long. This CDR3 reads CASERGETQYF. CDR3 bases: TGTGCCAGTGAGAGAGGAGAGACCCAGTACTTC.

J is TRBJ1-5 and V is TRBV6-5; tentative D call: TRBD1 (6 bases). The length of the CDR3 is 14 residues. Germline assignment: CDR1 MNHEY and CDR2 SVGAGI. Trimming left V 3 bases short and J 10 bases short, with 16 bases between. CDR3 loop: CASSYATGAEPQHF. The CDR3 DNA is TGTGCCAGCAGTTATGCGACAGGTGCGGAACCCCAGCATTTT.

The chain joins TRBV19 to TRBJ1-6; no definite D call. V was pared by 6 bases and J by 5 bases, with 11 bases between. This CDR3 is built from 14 residues. Germline V gene sequence: CDR1 LNHDA, CDR2 SQIVND (reference sequence). CDR3 DNA sequence: TGTGCCAGTAGCATCGGGGATGATAATTCACCCCTCCACTTT. Translated: CASSIGDDNSPLHF.

The rearrangement uses TRBV19 and TRBJ1-3; D ambiguous. The V end lost 5 bases, the J end lost 3 bases, and 11 bases lay between the germline ends. The germline gives CDR1 LNHDA, CDR2 SQIVND (reference sequence). CDR3 size: 14 residues. CDR3 coding DNA: TGTGCCAGTAGTGGTACGGTTTATGGAAACACCATATATTTT. This encodes CASSGTVYGNTIYF.

V is TRBV5-4 and J is TRBJ2-2; 7 nucleotides line up with TRBD1. The CDR3 is 15 amino acids. The germline V gene encodes CDR1 SGHNT and CDR2 YYREEE (reference sequence). The ends lost 1 base at V and 5 bases at J; junction bases unmatched: 5. DNA for the CDR3: TGTGCCAGCAGCTTGATGGCAGGGGGAACCGGGGAGCTGTTTTTT. Its protein product is CASSLMAGGTGELFF.

CDR3 sequence reads: CASSLSGQGRRPLHF. The CDR3 region has the DNA TGTGCCAGCAGTTTATCCGGACAGGGTCGGCGGCCCCTCCACTTT. V and J are TRBV28 and TRBJ1-6, with 8 bases aligning to TRBD1. V gave up 1 base and J gave up 13 bases; unmatched junction bases: 9. The germline gives CDR1 MDHEN, CDR2 SYDVKM. The CDR3 loop spans 15 amino acids. The variable domain in full, with the rest retrieved from reference TRBV28 and TRBJ1-6, is DVKVTQSSRYLVKRTGEKVFLECVQDMDHENMFWYRQDPGLGLRLIYFSYDVKMKEKGDIPEGYSVSREKKERFSLILESASTNQTSMYLCASSLSGQGRRPLHFGNGTRLTVT.

The chain is built from TRBV19 and TRBJ1-2; D is perhaps TRBD1 (5 bases). The CDR3 is made up of 14 amino acids. Per the germline V gene, CDR1 is LNHDA and CDR2 is SQIVND (reference sequence). Trimming took off 0 bases at V and 1 base at J, with 6 bases between the two ends. This CDR3 reads CASSIDGHNYGYTF. The CDR3 DNA is TGTGCCAGTAGTATAGACGGACATAACTATGGCTACACCTTC.

This clone was observed a single time. The rearrangement uses TRBV5-4 and TRBJ2-1; D uncertain. Germline loops: CDR1 SGHNT, CDR2 YYREEE (reference sequence). V was clipped by 1 base and J by 8 bases, with 10 bases between them. The CDR3 is made up of 13 amino acids. For the CDR3, the DNA is TGTGCCAGCAGCTTGAGCCCAAGCGATGAGCAGTTCTTC. Amino acids: CASSLSPSDEQFF.

The V and J genes are TRBV6-1 and TRBJ2-3, with D unresolved. Germline CDR1 MNHNS, CDR2 SASEGT. V lost 0 bases, J lost 6 bases, and 7 bases lay in between. The CDR3 runs to 13 residues. The CDR3 DNA reads TGTGCCAGCAGTGAAGCGAAGAGGGATACGCAGTATTTT. Its translation: CASSEAKRDTQYF.

The CDR3 region is CASSAAGTSGVLAKNIQYF. The CDR3 nucleotides are TGTGCCAGCAGTGCAGCCGGGACTAGTGGGGTCCTAGCCAAAAACATTCAGTACTTC. The chain recombines TRBV27 with TRBJ2-4; TRBD2 matches 8 bases. V lost 5 bases and J lost 0; bases outside the gene matches: 15. Per the germline V gene, CDR1 is MNHEY and CDR2 is SMNVEV (reference sequence). This CDR3 is built from 19 residues.

The chain carries TRBV25-1 and TRBJ2-2; 8 nucleotides align to TRBD1. CDR1 is MGHDK and CDR2 is SYGVNS in the germline V gene. J gave up 6 bases and V 5 bases, and 2 bases lay outside the gene matches. This CDR3 is built from 13 residues. The chain's CDR3 is CASSKQGAGELFF. CDR3 in DNA: TGTGCCAGCAGTAAACAGGGGGCCGGGGAGCTGTTTTTT.

The chain uses TRBV18 and TRBJ1-4; the match to TRBD1 covers 10 bases. The germline gives CDR1 KGHSH, CDR2 LQKENI. V was clipped by 0 bases and J by 8 bases; unmatched bases: 3. This CDR3 is built from 15 residues. This CDR3 reads CASSPPGDRGEKLFF. CDR3 nucleotides: TGTGCCAGCTCACCACCTGGGGACAGGGGCGAAAAACTGTTTTTT.

The V gene is TRBV21-1, the J gene TRBJ2-2; the listed D gene, TRBD2, was not tested against the DNA. TRBV21-1 is a recognized pseudogene. The CDR3 spans 16 residues. CDR3 protein: CASSRPRRGSSGELFF. The CDR3 DNA reads as TGTGCCAGCAGCCGACCACGGCGCGGGAGTAGCGGGGAGCTGTTTTTT.

The chain carries TRBV18 and TRBJ1-1; possibly TRBD1 for D (6 bases). The CDR3 sequence is 16 residues long. Germline V gene sequence: CDR1 KGHSH, CDR2 LQKENI. V was pared by 0 bases and J by 0 bases, with 11 bases between. CDR3 bases: TGTGCCAGCTCACCACCGTGGGGGGCATTGAACACTGAAGCTTTCTTT. Amino acid sequence: CASSPPWGALNTEAFF.

This clone occurred once. The chain is built from TRBV6-1 and TRBJ1-1; the match to TRBD1 covers 8 bases. With 7 bases clipped from V and 2 bases from J, the junction kept 9 bases outside the gene matches. CDR3 length equals 15 residues. Germline CDR1 is MNHNS and CDR2 is SASEGT. The CDR3 spells CASNSNTGGNTEAFF. The CDR3, as DNA: TGTGCCAGCAACTCGAACACAGGGGGAAACACTGAAGCTTTCTTT.

The chain recombines TRBV27 with TRBJ2-7, with 7 nucleotides matching TRBD1. This CDR3 is 18 amino acids long. Trimming at V came to 4 bases and at J to 1 base, leaving 16 bases not matched to a gene. Germline V gene lookup returns CDR1 MNHEY and CDR2 SMNVEV (reference sequence). CDR3 sequence reads: CASSSTGTALDGSYEQYF. The CDR3 DNA reads as TGTGCCAGCAGTTCCACCGGGACAGCCCTTGATGGGTCCTACGAGCAGTACTTC.

The chain is built from TRBV30 and TRBJ1-4; 9 nucleotides line up with TRBD1. V lost 1 base, J lost 7 bases, and 7 bases stayed unmatched. Germline CDR1 GTSNPN, CDR2 SVGIG (reference sequence). The length of the CDR3 is 15 residues. The CDR3 DNA sequence: TGTGCCTGGAGTGACAGGGGGCCCATTGGTGAAAAACTGTTTTTT. This sequence encodes CAWSDRGPIGEKLFF.

This chain connects TRBV7-9 to TRBJ2-7; the D is unclear. Trimming took off 2 bases at V and 0 bases at J, with 8 bases between the two ends. This CDR3 is built from 14 residues. The germline gives CDR1 SEHNR, CDR2 FQNEAQ (reference sequence). The CDR3 here is CASSLTQDSYEQYF. CDR3 nucleotide sequence: TGTGCCAGCAGCTTAACTCAGGACTCCTACGAGCAGTACTTC.

V and J are TRBV30 and TRBJ1-2; perhaps TRBD1 as D (5 bases). The CDR3 covers 14 residues. V lost 2 bases to trimming and J lost 4 bases, with 14 bases between them. Per the germline V gene, CDR1 is GTSNPN and CDR2 is SVGIG (reference sequence). The CDR3 DNA sequence: TGTGCCTGGAGTCCTCAGGATGGGGCCTATGGCTACACCTTC. Translated, it gives CAWSPQDGAYGYTF.

The chain links TRBV5-4 to TRBJ2-7, with TRBD2 matching 7 bases. The CDR3 spans 13 residues. Germline loops: CDR1 SGHNT, CDR2 YYREEE (reference sequence). Trimming cost V 0 bases and J 6 bases; bases outside gene matches: 3. The CDR3 protein is CASSLGLAAEQYF. The CDR3 DNA is TGTGCCAGCAGCTTGGGGCTAGCGGCCGAGCAGTACTTC. Full variable domain (missing parts from reference TRBV5-4 and TRBJ2-7): ETGVTQSPTHLIKTRGQQVTLRCSSQSGHNTVSWYQQALGQGPQFIFQYYREEENGRGNFPPRFSGLQFPNYSSELNVNALELDDSALYLCASSLGLAAEQYFGPGTRLTVT.

The rearrangement uses TRBV7-6 and TRBJ1-5; D might be TRBD1 (6 bases). The V end lost 8 bases, the J end lost 8 bases, and 19 bases lay between the germline ends. The V gene's germline CDR1 is SGHVS and CDR2 FNYEAQ. This CDR3 is built from 14 residues. CDR3 protein: CASGQSGGRKPQHF. The DNA for the CDR3 is TGTGCCAGCGGACAGAGCGGGGGGCGGAAGCCCCAGCATTTT.

This chain connects TRBV6-5 to TRBJ1-1, with a weak D call TRBD1 (5 bases). CDR1 is MNHEY, CDR2 SVGAGI, per germline. The CDR3 contains 13 residues. Trimming removed 6 bases at V and 3 bases at J, with 11 bases between. CDR3 amino acids: CASRDRGDTEAFF. The CDR3 DNA follows: TGTGCCAGCAGGGACCGAGGGGACACTGAAGCTTTCTTT.

The gene calls are TRBV5-1 and TRBJ2-3, with D maybe TRBD2 (7 bases). Trimming removed 1 base at V and 1 base at J, with 16 bases between. The CDR3 contains 17 residues. Germline CDR1 is SGHRS and CDR2 is YFSETQ. This chain's CDR3 is CASSLQGGGPGTDTQYF. The DNA of the CDR3 is TGCGCCAGCAGCTTGCAAGGGGGAGGGCCCGGCACAGATACGCAGTATTTT.